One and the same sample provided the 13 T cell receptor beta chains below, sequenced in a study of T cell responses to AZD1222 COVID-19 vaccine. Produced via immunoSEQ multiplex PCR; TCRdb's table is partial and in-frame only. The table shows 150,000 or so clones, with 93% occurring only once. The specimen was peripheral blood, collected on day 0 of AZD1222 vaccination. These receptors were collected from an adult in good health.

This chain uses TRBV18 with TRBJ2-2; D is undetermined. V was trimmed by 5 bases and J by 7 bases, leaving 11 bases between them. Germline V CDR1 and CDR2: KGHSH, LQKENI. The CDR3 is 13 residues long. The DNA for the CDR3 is TGTGCCAGCTCAGAAATTAAAGACGGGGAGCTGTTTTTT. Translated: CASSEIKDGELFF.

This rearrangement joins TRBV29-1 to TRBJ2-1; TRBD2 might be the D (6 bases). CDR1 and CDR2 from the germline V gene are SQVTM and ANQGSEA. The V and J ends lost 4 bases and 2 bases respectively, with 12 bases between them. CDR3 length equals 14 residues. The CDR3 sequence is CSVVGGGAYNEQFF. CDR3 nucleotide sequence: TGCAGCGTTGTCGGGGGAGGCGCCTACAATGAGCAGTTCTTC.

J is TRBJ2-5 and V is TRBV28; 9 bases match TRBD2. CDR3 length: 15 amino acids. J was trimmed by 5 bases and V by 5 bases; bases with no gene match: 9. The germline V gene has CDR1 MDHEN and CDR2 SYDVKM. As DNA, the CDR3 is TGTGCCAGCAGTCCCCCTAGCGGGAAGGGGGAGACCCAGTACTTC. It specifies CASSPPSGKGETQYF.

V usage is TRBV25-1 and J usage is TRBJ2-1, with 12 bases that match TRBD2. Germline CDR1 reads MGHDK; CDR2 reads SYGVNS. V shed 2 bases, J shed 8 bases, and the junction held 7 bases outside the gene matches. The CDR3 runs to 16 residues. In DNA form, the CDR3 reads TGTGCCAGCAGTGAACACCGCCCTAGCGGGAGGGATGAGCAGTTCTTC. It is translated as CASSEHRPSGRDEQFF.

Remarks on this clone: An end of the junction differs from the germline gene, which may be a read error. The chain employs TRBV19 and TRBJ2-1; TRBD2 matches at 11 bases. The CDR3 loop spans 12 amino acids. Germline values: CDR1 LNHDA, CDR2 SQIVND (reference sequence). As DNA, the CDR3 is TGTGCCAGTAGTATAGGACTAGCGGGATGGGTCTTC. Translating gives CASSIGLAGWVF.

In DNA, the CDR3 is TGTGCCAGCATGGAGGGGGCACGTGAGCAGTTCTTC. Translation gives CASMEGAREQFF. This chain links TRBV11-2 with TRBJ2-1, with D tentatively TRBD1 (7 bases). Per the germline V gene, CDR1 is SGHAT and CDR2 is FQNNGV. V lost 7 bases, J lost 9 bases, and 13 bases lay in between. The CDR3 consists of 12 residues.

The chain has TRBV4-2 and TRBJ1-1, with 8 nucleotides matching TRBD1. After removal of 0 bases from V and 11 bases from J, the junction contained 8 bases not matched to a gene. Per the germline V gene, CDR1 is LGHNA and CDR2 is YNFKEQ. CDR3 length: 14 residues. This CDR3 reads CASSQDTRGREAFF. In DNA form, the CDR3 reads TGTGCCAGCAGCCAAGACACCAGGGGGCGAGAGGCTTTCTTT.

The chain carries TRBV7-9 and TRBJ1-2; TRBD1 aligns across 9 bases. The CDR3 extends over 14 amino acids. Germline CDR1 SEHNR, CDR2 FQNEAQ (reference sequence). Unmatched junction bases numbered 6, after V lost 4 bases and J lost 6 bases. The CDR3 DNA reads TGTGCCAGCAGCTCCGGGGACAGGGCGAATGGCTACACCTTC. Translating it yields CASSSGDRANGYTF.

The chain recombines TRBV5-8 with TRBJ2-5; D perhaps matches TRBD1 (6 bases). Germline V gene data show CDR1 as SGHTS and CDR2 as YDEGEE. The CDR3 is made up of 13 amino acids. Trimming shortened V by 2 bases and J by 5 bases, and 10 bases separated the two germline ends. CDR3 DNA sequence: TGTGCCAGCAGCTTTGCAGGGGACGAGACCCAGTACTTC. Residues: CASSFAGDETQYF.

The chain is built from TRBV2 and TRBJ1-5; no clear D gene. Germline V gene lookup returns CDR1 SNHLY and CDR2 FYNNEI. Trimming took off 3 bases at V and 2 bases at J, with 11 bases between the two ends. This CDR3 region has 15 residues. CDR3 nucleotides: TGTGCCAGCAGTGAGTCGCGGGGAGGCAATCAGCCCCAGCATTTT. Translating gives CASSESRGGNQPQHF.

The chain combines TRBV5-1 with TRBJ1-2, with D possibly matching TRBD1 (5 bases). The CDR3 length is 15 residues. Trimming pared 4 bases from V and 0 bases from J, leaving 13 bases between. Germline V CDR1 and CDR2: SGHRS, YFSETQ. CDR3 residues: CASSPGPAANYGYTF. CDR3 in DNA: TGCGCCAGCAGCCCGGGACCGGCCGCTAACTATGGCTACACCTTC.

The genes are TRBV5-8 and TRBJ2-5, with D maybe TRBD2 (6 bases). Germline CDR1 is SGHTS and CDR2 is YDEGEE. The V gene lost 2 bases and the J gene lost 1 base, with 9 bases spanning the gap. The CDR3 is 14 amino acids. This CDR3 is CASSLGTLQETQYF. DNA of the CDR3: TGTGCCAGCAGCTTAGGGACTCTCCAAGAGACCCAGTACTTC.

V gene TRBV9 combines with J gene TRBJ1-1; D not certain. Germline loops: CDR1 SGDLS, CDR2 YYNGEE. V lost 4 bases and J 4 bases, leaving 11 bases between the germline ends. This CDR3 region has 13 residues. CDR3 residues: CASSSAWGTEAFF. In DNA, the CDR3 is TGTGCCAGCAGCTCGGCTTGGGGCACTGAAGCTTTCTTT. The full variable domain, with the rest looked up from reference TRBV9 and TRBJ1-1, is DSGVTQTPKHLITATGQRVTLRCSPRSGDLSVYWYQQSLDQGLQFLIQYYNGEERAKGNILERFSAQQFPDLHSELNLSSLELGDSALYFCASSSAWGTEAFFGQGTRLTVV.